This is a list of T cell receptor beta chains from one sample in a study of blood T cell repertoires in COVID-19. Profiling relied on immunoSEQ multiplex PCR, and the TCRdb table lists in-frame clones only, not all of them. The table includes about 200,000 clones, 82% detected once. Sequencing was carried out using PBMCs or T cells enriched from blood (not recorded which). Every receptor here comes from a man aged 40-50 years who had recovered from COVID-19. CDR3s include the opening cysteine and the closing phenylalanine or tryptophan. The D gene is left open where the match is weak. Clone size is given for some rows only: seen once, a few or many times, or a class if the clone is expanded.

v_gene	abundance	d_gene	j_gene	CDR3aa	CDR3nt
TRBV6-5	-	TRBD1	TRBJ1-1	CASSLAGGAWTFF	TGTGCCAGCAGCCTCGCAGGGGGCGCGTGGACTTTCTTT
TRBV9	few	TRBD1	TRBJ2-7	CASSPNKGQGAREQYF	TGTGCCAGCAGCCCCAACAAGGGACAGGGGGCGCGAGAGCAGTACTTC
TRBV29-1	-	-	TRBJ2-1	CSVEVQGKDQQFF	TGCAGCGTTGAGGTCCAGGGAAAGGATCAGCAGTTCTTC
TRBV7-3	-	-	TRBJ2-1	CASSLSNSYNEQFF	TGTGCCAGCAGCCTATCAAACTCCTACAATGAGCAGTTCTTC
TRBV10-1	-	-	TRBJ1-1	CASSESRSQLNTEAFF	TGCGCCAGCAGTGAGTCGAGGAGTCAGCTGAACACTGAAGCTTTCTTT
TRBV6-1	-	-	TRBJ1-5	CASSEIRRAIQHF	TGTGCCAGCAGTGAAATTCGGCGGGCCATCCAGCATTTT
TRBV2	-	TRBD1	TRBJ1-5	CASSEDAGGQPQHF	TGTGCCAGCAGTGAAGATGCAGGGGGTCAGCCCCAGCATTTT
TRBV29-1	-	-	TRBJ2-2	CSVEDSPGNTGELFF	TGCAGCGTTGAAGATTCGCCAGGCAACACCGGGGAGCTGTTTTTT
TRBV24-1	few	-	TRBJ2-5	CATSREYQETQYF	TGTGCCACCAGTAGGGAGTACCAAGAGACCCAGTACTTC
TRBV5-1	few	-	TRBJ2-5	CASSLYTLQETQYF	TGCGCCAGCAGCTTGTACACCCTCCAAGAGACCCAGTACTTC